These T cell receptor beta chains were read from a single sample in a study of blood T cells in healthy people across ages. In TCRdb, the 5' RACE reads were re-called with MiXCR into one record per CDR3 protein. The table shows 790,000 or so distinct CDR3 sequences, with about half occurring only once. The specimen sequenced was blood. The source is a man aged 80 or over in good health. CDR3s leave out the opening cysteine and the closing phenylalanine or tryptophan. Each record gives: V gene, CDR3 length, J gene, CDR3 protein.

>TRBV19|13|TRBJ2-5
ASSLAGGLRETQY
>TRBV20-1|13|TRBJ2-7
SAHYQTSGSHEQY
>TRBV6-5|11|TRBJ2-1
ASSYGRENEQF
>TRBV7-2|9|TRBJ2-7
ASRRGYEQY
>TRBV27|11|TRBJ1-4
ASRSPAGEKLF
>TRBV28|12|TRBJ2-4
ASSAPGSQNIQY
>TRBV13|15|TRBJ1-6
ASSLRQGGSYNSPLH
>TRBV20-1|12|TRBJ2-7
SVRSPSWTYEQY
>TRBV4-2|15|TRBJ2-3
ASSQEIQGAGADTQY
>TRBV6-2/TRBV6-3|9|TRBJ2-5
AVSGKETQY
>TRBV27|11|TRBJ2-1
ASGVGGTGRQF
>TRBV7-2|17|TRBJ1-6
ASSLARIGRGGYNAPPH
>TRBV30|10|NA
AWSGGLSEQY
>TRBV7-9|16|TRBJ2-3
ASSTGTSGRKKTDTQY
>TRBV12-3/TRBV12-4|12|TRBJ2-1
ASTPFQNYNEQF
>TRBV5-1|14|TRBJ2-7
ASSQTGDTRSYEQY
>TRBV6-6|13|TRBJ2-1
ASRPLAGGYNEQF
>TRBV20-1|15|TRBJ2-1
SADSTGTDKSYNEQF
>TRBV25-1|14|TRBJ2-7
ASSEYRTGFVYEQY
>TRBV20-1|11|TRBJ1-4
SATTDIYEKLF
>TRBV12-3/TRBV12-4|11|TRBJ2-1
ASTAGVYNEQF
>TRBV18|16|TRBJ2-7
ASSPLALQGAAWYEQY
>TRBV28|13|TRBJ1-6
ASSDRFYGNSPLH